A selection of T cell receptor beta chains follows, all from one sample in a study of PD-1 blockade in classical Hodgkin lymphoma. TCRdb's copy holds only in-frame clones and misses some; the assay was immunoSEQ multiplex PCR. The table has about 93,000 clones, roughly 80% seen once; the top ten hold about 15%. The material sequenced was peripheral blood mononuclear cells (PBMCs), taken before the second cycle of nivolumab. The source of these receptors is a human donor with classical Hodgkin lymphoma. Each CDR3 is given without its conserved first and last residue. The size field is filled for only some rows; it gives once, few, many or a size class.

CDR3aa,abundance,v_gene,j_gene
ASSSRQGRYGYT,NA,TRBV7-8,TRBJ1-2
ASSPEREVYEQY,NA,TRBV5-1,TRBJ2-7
ASSESGRWAGELF,once,TRBV25-1,TRBJ2-2
ASGLANEQY,NA,TRBV2,TRBJ2-7
ASSLGLATYNEQF,NA,TRBV7-8,TRBJ2-1
ASSSSPTLEQY,NA,TRBV7-3,TRBJ2-7
ASSLDRGYGNTIY,NA,TRBV5-4,TRBJ1-3
ASSLGVTETQY,NA,TRBV5-1,TRBJ2-5
ASSARGKDGYT,NA,TRBV9,TRBJ1-2
ASKLAGPQETQY,NA,TRBV5-1,TRBJ2-5
ASSAVASGSTDTQY,once,TRBV5-1,TRBJ2-3
ASSARYNEQF,NA,TRBV2,TRBJ2-1
ASSLSLLGNQPQH,NA,TRBV27,TRBJ1-5
ASSAGQAADTQY,NA,TRBV9,TRBJ2-3
ASSILTGGGTEAF,NA,TRBV19,TRBJ1-1
ASSYSLTKEAF,many,TRBV6-5,TRBJ1-1
ASSLARDNYGYT,NA,TRBV7-8,TRBJ1-2
ASSLLTGELF,NA,TRBV28,TRBJ2-2
SVRQWNEQF,NA,TRBV29-1,TRBJ2-1
ASSATASRTGGAGNQPQH,once,TRBV21-1,TRBJ1-5
ASSLPTGTSNYGYT,NA,TRBV7-8,TRBJ1-2
AIQGEQVNEQF,NA,TRBV10-3,TRBJ2-1
ASSPSDREQY,NA,TRBV6-6,TRBJ2-7
ASARDRGQNTGELF,NA,TRBV2,TRBJ2-2
ASSPERDRAVGGYT,NA,TRBV5-1,TRBJ1-2
ASSLGRGRNGANVLT,NA,TRBV7-2,TRBJ2-6